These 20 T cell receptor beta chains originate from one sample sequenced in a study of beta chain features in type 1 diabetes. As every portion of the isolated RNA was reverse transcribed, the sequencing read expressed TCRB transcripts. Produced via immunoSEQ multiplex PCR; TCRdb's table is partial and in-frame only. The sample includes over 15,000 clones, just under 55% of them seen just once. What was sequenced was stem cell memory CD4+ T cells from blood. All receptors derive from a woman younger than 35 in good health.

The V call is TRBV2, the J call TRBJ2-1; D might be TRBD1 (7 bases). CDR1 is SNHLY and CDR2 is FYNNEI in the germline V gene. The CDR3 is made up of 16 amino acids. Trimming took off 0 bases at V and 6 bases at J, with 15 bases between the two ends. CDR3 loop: CASSEARGRGVNEQFF. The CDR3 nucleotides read TGTGCCAGCAGTGAAGCGCGGGGCAGGGGGGTCAATGAGCAGTTCTTC.

The DNA for the CDR3 is TGCGCCAGCAGCTTGGACGGCGGATCCTCGGGGACCCAGTACTTC. It yields the protein CASSLDGGSSGTQYF. The chain couples TRBV5-1 to TRBJ2-5; D is unclear. V was clipped by 0 bases and J by 7 bases, with 16 bases between them. The CDR3 is made up of 15 amino acids. Per germline, CDR1 SGHRS and CDR2 YFSETQ. Based on the CDR3 plus reference TRBV5-1 and TRBJ2-5, the full variable domain is KAGVTQTPRYLIKTRGQQVTLSCSPISGHRSVSWYQQTPGQGLQFLFEYFSETQRNKGNFPGRFSGRQFSNSRSEMNVSTLELGDSALYLCASSLDGGSSGTQYFGPGTRLLVL.

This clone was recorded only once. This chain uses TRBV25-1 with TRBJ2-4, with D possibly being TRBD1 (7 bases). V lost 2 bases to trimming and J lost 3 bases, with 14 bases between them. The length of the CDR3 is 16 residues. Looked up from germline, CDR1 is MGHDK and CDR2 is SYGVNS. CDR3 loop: CASSEQGDFGKNIQYF. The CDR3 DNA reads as TGTGCCAGCAGTGAACAGGGGGACTTCGGCAAAAACATTCAGTACTTC.

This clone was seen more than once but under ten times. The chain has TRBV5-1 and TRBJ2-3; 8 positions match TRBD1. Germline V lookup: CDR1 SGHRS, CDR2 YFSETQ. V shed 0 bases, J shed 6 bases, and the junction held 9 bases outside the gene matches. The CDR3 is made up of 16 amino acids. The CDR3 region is CASSLVAGGVQDTQYF. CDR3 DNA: TGCGCCAGCAGCTTGGTTGCAGGGGGCGTTCAGGATACGCAGTATTTT.

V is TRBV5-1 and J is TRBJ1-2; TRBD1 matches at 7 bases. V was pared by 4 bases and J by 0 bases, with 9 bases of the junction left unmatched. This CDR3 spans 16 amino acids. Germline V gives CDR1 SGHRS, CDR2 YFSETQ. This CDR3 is CASSTHTGQSNYGYTF. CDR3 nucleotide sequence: TGCGCCAGCAGCACCCACACGGGACAGTCTAACTATGGCTACACCTTC.

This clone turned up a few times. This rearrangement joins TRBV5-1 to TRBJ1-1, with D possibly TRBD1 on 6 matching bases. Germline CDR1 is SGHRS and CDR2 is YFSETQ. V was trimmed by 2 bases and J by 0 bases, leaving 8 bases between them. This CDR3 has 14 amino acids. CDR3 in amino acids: CASSFTGLNTEAFF. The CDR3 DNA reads TGCGCCAGCAGCTTTACAGGGCTGAACACTGAAGCTTTCTTT.

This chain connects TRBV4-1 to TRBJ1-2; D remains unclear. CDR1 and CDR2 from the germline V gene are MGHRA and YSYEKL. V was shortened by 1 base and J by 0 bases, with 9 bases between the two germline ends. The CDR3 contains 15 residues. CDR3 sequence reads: CASSQAPVANYGYTF. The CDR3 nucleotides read TGCGCCAGCAGCCAAGCCCCCGTAGCTAACTATGGCTACACCTTC.

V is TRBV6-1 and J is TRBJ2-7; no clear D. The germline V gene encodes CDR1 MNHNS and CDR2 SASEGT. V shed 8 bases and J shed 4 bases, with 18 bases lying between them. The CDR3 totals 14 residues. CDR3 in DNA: TGTGCCAGCCGACTCGGCTCGTACTCTTACGAGCAGTACTTC. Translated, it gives CASRLGSYSYEQYF.

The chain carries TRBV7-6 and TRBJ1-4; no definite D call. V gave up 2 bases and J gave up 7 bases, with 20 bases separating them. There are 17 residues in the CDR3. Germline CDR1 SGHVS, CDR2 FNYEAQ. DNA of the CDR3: TGTGCCAGCAGCTTAACCCACCCCGGGGATGGCGGTGAAAAACTGTTTTTT. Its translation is CASSLTHPGDGGEKLFF.

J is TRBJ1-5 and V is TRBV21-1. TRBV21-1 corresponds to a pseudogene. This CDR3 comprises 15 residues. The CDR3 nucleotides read TGTGCCAGCAGCAAACCTCTCCGGGGGGATCAGCCCCAGCATTTT. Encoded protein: CASSKPLRGDQPQHF.

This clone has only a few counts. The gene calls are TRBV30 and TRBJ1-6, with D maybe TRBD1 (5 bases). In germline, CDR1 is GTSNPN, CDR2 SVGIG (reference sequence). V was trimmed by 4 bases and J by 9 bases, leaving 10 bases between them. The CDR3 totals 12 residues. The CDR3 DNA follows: TGTGCCTGGACAGACAGCATTTCACCCCTCCACTTT. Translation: CAWTDSISPLHF.

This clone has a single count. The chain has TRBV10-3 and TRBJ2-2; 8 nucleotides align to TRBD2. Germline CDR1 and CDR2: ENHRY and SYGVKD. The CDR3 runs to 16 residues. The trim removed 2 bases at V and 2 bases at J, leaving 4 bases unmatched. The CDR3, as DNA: TGTGCCATCAGTGAGCATCGGGAGGGAAACACCGGGGAGCTGTTTTTT. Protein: CAISEHREGNTGELFF.

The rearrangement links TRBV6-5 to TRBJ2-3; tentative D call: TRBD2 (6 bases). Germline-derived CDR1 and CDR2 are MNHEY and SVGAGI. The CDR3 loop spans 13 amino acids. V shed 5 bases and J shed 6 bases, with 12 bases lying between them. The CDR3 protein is CASSPPGLDTQYF. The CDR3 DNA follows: TGTGCCAGCAGTCCTCCGGGACTCGATACGCAGTATTTT.

This chain's CDR3 is CASSISGTVGNTIYF. The CDR3 bases are TGTGCCAGCAGTATCTCCGGGACTGTTGGAAACACCATATATTTT. The chain links TRBV27 to TRBJ1-3; a possible D gene is TRBD1 (5 bases). Germline lookup yields CDR1 MNHEY and CDR2 SMNVEV (reference sequence). V was clipped by 5 bases and J by 3 bases, with 14 bases between them. The CDR3 is made up of 15 amino acids.

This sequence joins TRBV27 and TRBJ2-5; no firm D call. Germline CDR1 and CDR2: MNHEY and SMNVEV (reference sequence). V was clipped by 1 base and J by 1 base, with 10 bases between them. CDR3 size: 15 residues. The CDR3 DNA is TGTGCCAGCAGTTTATTTGGCCGGGTCCAAGAGACCCAGTACTTC. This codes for CASSLFGRVQETQYF.

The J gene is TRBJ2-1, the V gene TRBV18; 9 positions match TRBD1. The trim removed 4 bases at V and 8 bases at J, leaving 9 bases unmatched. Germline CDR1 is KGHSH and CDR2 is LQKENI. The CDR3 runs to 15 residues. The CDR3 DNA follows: TGTGCCAGCTCACTCCCGGGACAGGGTTCATATGAGCAGTTCTTC. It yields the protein CASSLPGQGSYEQFF. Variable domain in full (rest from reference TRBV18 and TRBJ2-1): NAGVMQNPRHLVRRRGQEARLRCSPMKGHSHVYWYRQLPEEGLKFMVYLQKENIIDESGMPKERFSAEFPKEGPSILRIQQVVRGDSAAYFCASSLPGQGSYEQFFGPGTRLTVL.

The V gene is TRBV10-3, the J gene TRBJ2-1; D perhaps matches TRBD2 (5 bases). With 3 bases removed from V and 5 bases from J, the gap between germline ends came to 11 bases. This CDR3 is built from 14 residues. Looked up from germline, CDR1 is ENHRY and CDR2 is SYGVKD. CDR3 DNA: TGTGCCATCAGTGAACCTAGGACTGACAATGAGCAGTTCTTC. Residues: CAISEPRTDNEQFF.

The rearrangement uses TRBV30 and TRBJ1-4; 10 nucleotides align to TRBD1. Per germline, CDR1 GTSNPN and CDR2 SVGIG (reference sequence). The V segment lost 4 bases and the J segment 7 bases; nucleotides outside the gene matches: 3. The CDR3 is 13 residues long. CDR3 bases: TGTGCCTGGACCCGGGACAGGGGTGAAAAACTGTTTTTT. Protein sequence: CAWTRDRGEKLFF.

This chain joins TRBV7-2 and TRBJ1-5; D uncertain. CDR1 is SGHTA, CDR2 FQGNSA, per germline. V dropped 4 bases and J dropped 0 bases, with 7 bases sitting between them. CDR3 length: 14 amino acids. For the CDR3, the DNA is TGTGCCAGCAGCTCCGGGGTTAGCAATCAGCCCCAGCATTTT. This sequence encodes CASSSGVSNQPQHF.

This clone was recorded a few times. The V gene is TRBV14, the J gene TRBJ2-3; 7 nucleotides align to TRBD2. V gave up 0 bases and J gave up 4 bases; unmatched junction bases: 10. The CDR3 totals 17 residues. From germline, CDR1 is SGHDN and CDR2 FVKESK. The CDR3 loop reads CASSQDRSAGVPDTQYF. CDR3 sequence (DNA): TGTGCCAGCAGCCAAGATCGGTCCGCGGGAGTTCCAGATACGCAGTATTTT.